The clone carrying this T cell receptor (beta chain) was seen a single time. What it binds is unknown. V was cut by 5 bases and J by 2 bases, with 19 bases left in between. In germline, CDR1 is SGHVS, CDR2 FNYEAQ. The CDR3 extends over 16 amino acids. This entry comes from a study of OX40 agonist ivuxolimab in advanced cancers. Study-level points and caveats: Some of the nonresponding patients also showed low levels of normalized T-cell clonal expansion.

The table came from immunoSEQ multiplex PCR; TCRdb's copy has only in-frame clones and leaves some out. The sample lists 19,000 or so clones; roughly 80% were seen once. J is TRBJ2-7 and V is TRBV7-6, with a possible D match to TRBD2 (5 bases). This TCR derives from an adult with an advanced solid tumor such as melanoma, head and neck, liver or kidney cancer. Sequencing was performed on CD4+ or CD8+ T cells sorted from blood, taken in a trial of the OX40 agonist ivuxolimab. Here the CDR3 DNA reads TGTGCCAGCAGCGTGCCGTTAGCTAGCCGAACCTACGAGCAGTACTTC. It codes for CASSVPLASRTYEQYF.